This is a list of T cell receptor beta chains from one sample in a study of blood T cell repertoires in COVID-19. Repertoires were generated with immunoSEQ multiplex PCR, while TCRdb's copy carries only in-frame clones and drops some. Among about 80,000 clones listed, approximately 80% were seen once. The sequenced sample consisted of peripheral blood. The receptors derive from a human donor in a cohort sampled during active COVID-19. Both conserved end residues are part of each CDR3. The D gene is left open where the match is weak. Clone size is shown for a subset of rows, as once, few, many or a class of expanded clone.

V gene,clone size,D gene,J gene,CDR3 DNA,CDR3 protein
TRBV14,.,.,TRBJ1-4,TGTGCCAGCAGCCTTGATTGGAGGGCTGAAAAACTGTTTTTT,CASSLDWRAEKLFF
TRBV12-3/TRBV12-4,.,.,TRBJ2-3,TGTGCCAGCAGTTTCAGGGCAGATACGCAGTATTTT,CASSFRADTQYF
TRBV30,.,TRBD1,TRBJ1-6,TGTGCCTGGAGTGACACAGGGGGCTGGCCCCTCCACTTT,CAWSDTGGWPLHF
TRBV13,.,.,TRBJ2-7,TGTGCCAGCAGCCCTGGACAGTACCCCTACGAGCAGTACTTC,CASSPGQYPYEQYF
TRBV20-1,.,.,TRBJ1-5,TGCAGTGCCGAGGATAATCAGCCCCAGCATTTT,CSAEDNQPQHF
TRBV7-9,.,.,TRBJ1-1,TGTGCCAGCAGCCCGTCCCTCTCCACTGAAGCTTTCTTT,CASSPSLSTEAFF
TRBV9,.,TRBD2,TRBJ2-3,TGTGCCAGCAGCGCTTCTAGCGGGATCTCAACAGATACGCAGTATTTT,CASSASSGISTDTQYF
TRBV2,.,TRBD1,TRBJ1-1,TGTGCCAGCAGTTTGACAGGGAGAACGACTGAAGCTTTCTTT,CASSLTGRTTEAFF
TRBV4-2,.,TRBD2,TRBJ2-3,TGTGCCAGCAGCCAAGAGGATTGGACTAGCGGGGGTAATGCGCAGTATTTT,CASSQEDWTSGGNAQYF
TRBV27,.,TRBD2,TRBJ2-7,TGTGCCAGCAGTCCATCTCTTGGCGGGGGAGGCGGGAGCTGGTCCTACGAGCAGTACTTC,CASSPSLGGGGGSWSYEQYF
TRBV11-3,.,TRBD2,TRBJ2-5,TGTGCCAGCAGCAGCGGGACCCAAGAGACCCAGTACTTC,CASSSGTQETQYF
TRBV6-5,.,.,TRBJ2-7,TGTGCCAGCAGTTACTCGAGGTGGAGCTCCTACGAGCAGTACTTC,CASSYSRWSSYEQYF
TRBV19,.,.,TRBJ2-3,TGTGCCACCCGTGGAGGGGAAGATACGCAGTATTTT,CATRGGEDTQYF
TRBV7-9,.,.,TRBJ1-2,TGTGCCAGCAGCTTCCGGGAGTCGGCCAGCTACACCTTC,CASSFRESASYTF
TRBV5-1,.,TRBD1,TRBJ2-7,TGCGCCAGCAGCCTCGGACAGGTCGAGCAGTACTTC,CASSLGQVEQYF
TRBV7-6,.,TRBD1,TRBJ1-1,TGTGCCAGCAGCTCGAAGGCCAGGGGGCGGACTGAAGCTTTCTTT,CASSSKARGRTEAFF
TRBV5-5,.,TRBD1,TRBJ1-2,TGTGCCAGCAGCCGACAGGGACAGGGGGCTGGCTACACCTTC,CASSRQGQGAGYTF
TRBV24-1,.,TRBD1,TRBJ2-5,TGTGCCACCAGTGATTTGGTGGCAGGGGGTGGGGAGACCCAGTACTTC,CATSDLVAGGGETQYF
TRBV10-1,.,.,TRBJ1-6,TGCGCCAGCAGGAGGACATACAATTCACCCCTCCACTTT,CASRRTYNSPLHF
TRBV23-1,.,TRBD1,TRBJ1-5,TGCGCCAGCAGTCAACGGAAAGGGGGCCATAGCAATCAGCCCCAGCATTTT,CASSQRKGGHSNQPQHF
TRBV30,.,.,TRBJ1-2,TGTGCCTGGAGCGCTAACTATGGCTACACCTTC,CAWSANYGYTF
TRBV6-2/TRBV6-3,.,TRBD2,TRBJ2-7,TGTGCCAGCAGTTACTCGAAGGGGCAGGGATGGACTAGCGGCTCCTACGAGCAGTACTTC,CASSYSKGQGWTSGSYEQYF
TRBV27,.,TRBD2,TRBJ2-3,TGTGCCAGCAGTCCTCTACGCGGGGGTACTAGCACAGATACGCAGTATTTT,CASSPLRGGTSTDTQYF
TRBV2,.,TRBD1,TRBJ1-5,TGTGCCAGCAGTCAGGACAGGTATAGCAATCAGCCCCAGCATTTT,CASSQDRYSNQPQHF
TRBV5-3,.,TRBD1,TRBJ2-7,TGTGCCAGAAGCTTGAAGGGGGCCAGTGGGCTTCCCTACGAGCAGTACTTC,CARSLKGASGLPYEQYF
TRBV6-6,.,.,TRBJ2-3,TGTGCCAGCAGATTCGGGGTGAGCTCAGATACGCAGTATTTT,CASRFGVSSDTQYF
TRBV6-4,.,.,TRBJ1-1,TGTGCCAGCAGTGGGAACAGCAAAGACACTGAAGCTTTCTTT,CASSGNSKDTEAFF
TRBV20-1,.,TRBD2,TRBJ2-7,TGCAGTGCGGGGACTACCTACGAGCAGTACTTC,CSAGTTYEQYF
TRBV6-2/TRBV6-3,.,TRBD1,TRBJ2-2,TGTGCCAGCAGTTCCACAGGGGGCGCTGTCACCGGGGAGCTGTTTTTT,CASSSTGGAVTGELFF
TRBV10-3,.,.,TRBJ2-7,TGTGCCATCAGGGGCGACAGTCCCTACGAGCAGTACTTC,CAIRGDSPYEQYF
TRBV9,.,TRBD1,TRBJ1-2,TGTGCCAGCACTACCTCGGGACAGGGGAATGGCTACACCTTC,CASTTSGQGNGYTF
TRBV28,.,.,TRBJ2-7,TGTGCCAGCAGTCTCGGTTACGAGCAGTACTTC,CASSLGYEQYF
TRBV5-5,.,.,TRBJ2-4,TGTGCCAGCAGCTTGAGACTAGATTCCAAAAACATTCAGTACTTC,CASSLRLDSKNIQYF
TRBV11-2,.,.,TRBJ1-2,TGTGCCAGCAGCCCGGCCCAGGCTAACTATGGCTACACCTTC,CASSPAQANYGYTF
TRBV25-1,.,TRBD2,TRBJ2-5,TGTGCCAGCAGTACCCGGGCGGGAGGTTCCCGAGAGACCCAGTACTTC,CASSTRAGGSRETQYF
TRBV29-1,once,TRBD1,TRBJ1-4,TGCAGCGCAGGGGGAAAGGGAGAAAAACTGTTTTTT,CSAGGKGEKLFF
TRBV10-1,.,.,TRBJ2-2,TGCGCCAGCAGTGAGCAGAGTGGGCCGAACACCGGGGAGCTGTTTTTT,CASSEQSGPNTGELFF
TRBV9,once,.,TRBJ2-1,TGTGCCAGCAGCGTAGTAGAACACAATGAGCAGTTCTTC,CASSVVEHNEQFF
TRBV11-2,.,TRBD2,TRBJ2-3,TGTGCCAGCAGCTCCAGCGGGGGGCGGCCTTGGGCAGATACGCAGTATTTT,CASSSSGGRPWADTQYF
TRBV18,.,TRBD2,TRBJ2-7,TGTGCCAGCTCTCCTGGCGGGGGGCACTCCTACGAGCAGTACTTC,CASSPGGGHSYEQYF
TRBV27,.,TRBD1,TRBJ1-2,TGTGCCAGCAGGCAGGGGGCAATTAACTATGGCTACACCTTC,CASRQGAINYGYTF
TRBV6-6,.,TRBD1,TRBJ2-7,TGTGCCAGCAGTTACCCTGGACAGGGTAACGAGCAGTACTTC,CASSYPGQGNEQYF
TRBV29-1,.,.,TRBJ2-5,TGCAGCGTTGTCAGGGGTGGGGAGACCCAGTACTTC,CSVVRGGETQYF
TRBV7-9,.,.,TRBJ2-6,TGTGCCAGCAGCTTAAGGGGCTCTGGGGCCAACGTCCTGACTTTC,CASSLRGSGANVLTF
TRBV11-3,.,.,TRBJ1-2,TGTGCCAGCAGCACAGGACAGCCCGACGCAGGCTACACCTTC,CASSTGQPDAGYTF
TRBV5-1,.,TRBD1,TRBJ2-1,TGCGCCAGCAGTAGTCGACAGGGGGGTCCGGTCTTC,CASSSRQGGPVF
TRBV9,few,TRBD2,TRBJ2-1,TGTGCCAGCAGCGAGGCCAGCGGGGGCCTTTACAATGAGCAGTTCTTC,CASSEASGGLYNEQFF
TRBV27,.,.,TRBJ1-1,TGTGCCAGCAGGCGATGGAACACTGAAGCTTTCTTT,CASRRWNTEAFF
TRBV7-9,.,.,TRBJ1-4,TGTGCCAGCAGCTTAGGAGAAGCAACTAATGAAAAACTGTTTTTT,CASSLGEATNEKLFF
TRBV3-1/TRBV3-2,.,.,TRBJ1-1,TGTGCCAGCAGCCAAGGAAGAGGGAGGGCTGAAGCTTTCTTT,CASSQGRGRAEAFF
TRBV3-1/TRBV3-2,once,.,TRBJ1-2,TGTGCCAGCAGCCAAGGGGGGACTAATGGCTACACCTTC,CASSQGGTNGYTF
TRBV25-1,.,TRBD2,TRBJ2-1,TGTGCCAGCAGTGTTACCGGGACTAGTTACAATGAGCAGTTCTTC,CASSVTGTSYNEQFF
TRBV3-1/TRBV3-2,.,TRBD2,TRBJ2-1,TGTGCCAGCAGCCAATCAGCGGGGGGGAACAATGAGCAGTTCTTC,CASSQSAGGNNEQFF
TRBV5-6,.,.,TRBJ1-5,TGTGCCAGCAGCTTGGAGAGAACTCAGCCCCAGCATTTT,CASSLERTQPQHF
TRBV10-3,.,TRBD1,TRBJ1-5,TGTGCCACCACAGGACAGGGGGCTAGCAATCAGCCCCAGCATTTT,CATTGQGASNQPQHF
TRBV2,.,.,TRBJ1-5,TGTGCCAGCAGTGAGGGGAGAGGAGATCAGCCCCAGCATTTT,CASSEGRGDQPQHF
TRBV15,.,.,TRBJ1-6,TGTGCCACCAGCAGAGATCGGGGTTCCTATAATTCACCCCTCCACTTT,CATSRDRGSYNSPLHF